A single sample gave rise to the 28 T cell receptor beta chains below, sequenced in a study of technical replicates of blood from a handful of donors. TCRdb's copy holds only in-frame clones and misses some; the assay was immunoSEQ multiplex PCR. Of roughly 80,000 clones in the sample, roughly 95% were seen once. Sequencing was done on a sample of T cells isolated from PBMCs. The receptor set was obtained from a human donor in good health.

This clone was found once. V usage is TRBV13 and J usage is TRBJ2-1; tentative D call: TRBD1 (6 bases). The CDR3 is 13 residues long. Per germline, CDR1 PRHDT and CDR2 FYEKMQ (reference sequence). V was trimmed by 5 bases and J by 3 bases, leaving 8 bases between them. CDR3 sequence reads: CASSVDSYNEQFF. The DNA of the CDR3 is TGTGCCAGCAGCGTGGACAGCTACAATGAGCAGTTCTTC. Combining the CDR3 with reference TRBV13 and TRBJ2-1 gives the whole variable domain AAGVIQSPRHLIKEKRETATLKCYPIPRHDTVYWYQQGPGQDPQFLISFYEKMQSDKGSIPDRFSAQQFSDYHSELNMSSLELGDSALYFCASSVDSYNEQFFGPGTRLTVL.

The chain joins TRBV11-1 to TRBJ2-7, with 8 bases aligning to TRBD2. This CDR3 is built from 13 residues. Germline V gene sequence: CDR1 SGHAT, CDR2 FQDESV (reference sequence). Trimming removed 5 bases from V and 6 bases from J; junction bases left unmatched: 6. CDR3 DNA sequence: TGTGCCAGCAGCGGCGGGAGGTTGGGCGAGCAGTACTTC. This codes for CASSGGRLGEQYF.

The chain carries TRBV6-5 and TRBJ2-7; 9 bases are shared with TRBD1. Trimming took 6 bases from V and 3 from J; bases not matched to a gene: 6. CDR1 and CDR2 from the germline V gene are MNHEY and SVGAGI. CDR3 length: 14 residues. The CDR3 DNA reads TGTGCCAGCAGACCGGGACAGGGAGTCTACGAGCAGTACTTC. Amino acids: CASRPGQGVYEQYF.

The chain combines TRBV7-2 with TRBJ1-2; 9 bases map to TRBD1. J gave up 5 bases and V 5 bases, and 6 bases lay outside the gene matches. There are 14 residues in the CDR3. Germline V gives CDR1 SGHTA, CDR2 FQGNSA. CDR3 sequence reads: CASSETGTGYGYTF. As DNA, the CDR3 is TGTGCCAGCAGCGAGACCGGGACAGGGTATGGCTACACCTTC.

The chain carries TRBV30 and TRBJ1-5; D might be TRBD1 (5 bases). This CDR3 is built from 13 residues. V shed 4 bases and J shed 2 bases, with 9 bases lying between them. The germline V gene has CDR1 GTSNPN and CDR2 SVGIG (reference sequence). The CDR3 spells CAWTGRGNQPQHF. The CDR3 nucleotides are TGTGCCTGGACTGGCAGGGGCAATCAGCCCCAGCATTTT.

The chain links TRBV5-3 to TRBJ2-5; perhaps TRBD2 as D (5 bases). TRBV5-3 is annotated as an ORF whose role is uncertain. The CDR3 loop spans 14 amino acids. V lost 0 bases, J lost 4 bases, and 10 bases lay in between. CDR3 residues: CARSLVGEGETQYF. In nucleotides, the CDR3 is TGTGCCAGAAGCTTGGTCGGGGAAGGAGAGACCCAGTACTTC.

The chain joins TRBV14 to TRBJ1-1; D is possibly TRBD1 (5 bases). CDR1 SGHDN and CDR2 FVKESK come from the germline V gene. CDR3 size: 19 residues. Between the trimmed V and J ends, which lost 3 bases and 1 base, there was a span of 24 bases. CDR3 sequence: CASSHERIDSYQTNTEAFF. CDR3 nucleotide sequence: TGTGCCAGCAGCCATGAAAGAATCGACAGCTATCAAACGAACACTGAAGCTTTCTTT.

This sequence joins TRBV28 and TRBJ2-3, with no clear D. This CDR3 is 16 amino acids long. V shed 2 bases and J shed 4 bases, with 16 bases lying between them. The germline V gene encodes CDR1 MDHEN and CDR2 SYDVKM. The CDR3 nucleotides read TGTGCCAGCAGTTTAAATTCTGTTGTTGTCGCAGATACGCAGTATTTT. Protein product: CASSLNSVVVADTQYF.

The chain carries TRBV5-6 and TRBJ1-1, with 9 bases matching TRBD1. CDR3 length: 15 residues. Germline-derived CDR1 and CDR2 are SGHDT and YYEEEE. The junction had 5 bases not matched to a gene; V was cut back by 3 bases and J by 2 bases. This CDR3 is CASSWGGQGNTEAFF. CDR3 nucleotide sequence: TGTGCCAGCAGCTGGGGGGGACAGGGAAACACTGAAGCTTTCTTT. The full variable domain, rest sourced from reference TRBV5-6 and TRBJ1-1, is DAGVTQSPTHLIKTRGQQVTLRCSPKSGHDTVSWYQQALGQGPQFIFQYYEEEERQRGNFPDRFSGHQFPNYSSELNVNALLLGDSALYLCASSWGGQGNTEAFFGQGTRLTVV.

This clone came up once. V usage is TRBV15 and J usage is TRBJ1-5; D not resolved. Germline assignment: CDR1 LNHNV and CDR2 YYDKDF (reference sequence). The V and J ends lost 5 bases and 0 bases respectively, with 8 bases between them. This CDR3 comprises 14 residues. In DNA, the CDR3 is TGTGCCACCAGCCCTTCTTATAGCAATCAGCCCCAGCATTTT. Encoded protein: CATSPSYSNQPQHF.

The CDR3 DNA reads TGTGCCAGCAGCTTAGCGCACAGTTACTACGAGCAGTACTTC. It is translated as CASSLAHSYYEQYF. The gene calls are TRBV7-8 and TRBJ2-7; D is ambiguous. Trimming took off 0 bases at V and 3 bases at J, with 9 bases between the two ends. Germline values: CDR1 SGHVS, CDR2 FQNEAQ. This CDR3 is 14 amino acids long.

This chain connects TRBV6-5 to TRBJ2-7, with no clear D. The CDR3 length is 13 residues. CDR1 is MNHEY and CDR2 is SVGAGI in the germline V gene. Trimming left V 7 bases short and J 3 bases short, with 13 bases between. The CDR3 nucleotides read TGTGCCAGCACTCGCGAGAACCTCTACGAGCAGTACTTC. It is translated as CASTRENLYEQYF.

CDR3 residues: CASSQSNNQPQHF. DNA for the CDR3: TGTGCCAGCAGCCAATCAAATAATCAGCCCCAGCATTTT. V gene TRBV14 combines with J gene TRBJ1-5; D unclear. This CDR3 has 13 residues. Per germline, CDR1 SGHDN and CDR2 FVKESK. V was trimmed by 2 bases and J by 4 bases, leaving 6 bases between them.

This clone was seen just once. This CDR3 is CASSLGAGNYGYTF. CDR3 sequence (DNA): TGTGCCAGCAGCTTGGGCGCGGGTAACTATGGCTACACCTTC. The rearrangement links TRBV5-4 to TRBJ1-2; no clear D gene. Germline lookup yields CDR1 SGHNT and CDR2 YYREEE (reference sequence). CDR3 length: 14 residues. Trimming removed 0 bases from V and 1 base from J, with 7 bases in between.

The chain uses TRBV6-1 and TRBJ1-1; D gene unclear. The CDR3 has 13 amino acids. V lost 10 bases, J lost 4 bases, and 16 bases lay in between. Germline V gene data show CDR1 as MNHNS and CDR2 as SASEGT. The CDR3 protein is CAIESGRGTEAFF. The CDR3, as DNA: TGTGCCATCGAATCCGGACGGGGCACTGAAGCTTTCTTT.

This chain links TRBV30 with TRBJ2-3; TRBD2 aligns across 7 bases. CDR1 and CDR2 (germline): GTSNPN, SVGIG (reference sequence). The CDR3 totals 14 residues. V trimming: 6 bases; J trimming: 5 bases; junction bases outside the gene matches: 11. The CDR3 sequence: CACNSWEGLDTQYF. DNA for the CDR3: TGTGCCTGTAACTCTTGGGAGGGCCTAGATACGCAGTATTTT.

The CDR3 here is CASSDSGAGANVLTF. The DNA of the CDR3 is TGTGCCAGCAGTGACTCAGGGGCTGGGGCCAACGTCCTGACTTTC. The gene calls are TRBV6-4 and TRBJ2-6, with D perhaps TRBD1 (5 bases). V was shortened by 0 bases and J by 2 bases, with 5 bases between the two germline ends. The CDR3 length is 15 residues. The germline gives CDR1 MRHNA, CDR2 SNTAGT.

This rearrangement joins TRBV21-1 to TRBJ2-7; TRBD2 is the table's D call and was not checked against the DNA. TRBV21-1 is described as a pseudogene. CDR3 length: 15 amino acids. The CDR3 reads CASSSRLRETYEQYF. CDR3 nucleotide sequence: TGTGCCAGCAGCTCCCGCCTACGGGAGACCTACGAGCAGTACTTC.

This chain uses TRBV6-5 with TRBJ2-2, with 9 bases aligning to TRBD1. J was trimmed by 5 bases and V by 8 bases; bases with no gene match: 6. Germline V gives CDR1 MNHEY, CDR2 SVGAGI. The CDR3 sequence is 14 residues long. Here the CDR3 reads CASRRDRETGELFF. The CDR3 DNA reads TGTGCCAGCCGACGGGACAGGGAAACCGGGGAGCTGTTTTTT.

CDR3 bases: TGTGCCACCAGCAGAGATCGGGGGGAGGGCAGTACTGAAGCTTTCTTT. Protein: CATSRDRGEGSTEAFF. V is TRBV15 and J is TRBJ1-1, with TRBD1 as a possible D gene (5 bases). CDR1 is LNHNV, CDR2 YYDKDF, per germline (reference sequence). The germline V and J ends were trimmed by 0 bases and 5 bases, with 16 bases remaining between them. The CDR3 covers 16 residues. Variable domain in full (rest from reference TRBV15 and TRBJ1-1): DAMVIQNPRYQVTQFGKPVTLSCSQTLNHNVMYWYQQKSSQAPKLLFHYYDKDFNNEADTPDNFQSRRPNTSFCFLDIRSPGLGDTAMYLCATSRDRGEGSTEAFFGQGTRLTVV.

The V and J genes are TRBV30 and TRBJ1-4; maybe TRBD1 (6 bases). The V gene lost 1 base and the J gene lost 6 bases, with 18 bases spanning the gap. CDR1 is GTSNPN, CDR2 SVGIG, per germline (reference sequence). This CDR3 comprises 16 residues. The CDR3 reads CAWSGSSQGIYEKLFF. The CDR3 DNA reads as TGTGCCTGGAGTGGATCCTCACAGGGTATTTATGAAAAACTGTTTTTT.

The CDR3 loop is CASSFDIGLAGTGELFF. DNA of the CDR3: TGTGCCAGCAGCTTTGACATAGGACTAGCGGGTACCGGGGAGCTGTTTTTT. The chain couples TRBV7-2 to TRBJ2-2, with 11 nucleotides matching TRBD2. Unmatched junction bases numbered 8, after V lost 3 bases and J lost 5 bases. This CDR3 spans 17 amino acids. The V gene's germline CDR1 is SGHTA and CDR2 FQGNSA.

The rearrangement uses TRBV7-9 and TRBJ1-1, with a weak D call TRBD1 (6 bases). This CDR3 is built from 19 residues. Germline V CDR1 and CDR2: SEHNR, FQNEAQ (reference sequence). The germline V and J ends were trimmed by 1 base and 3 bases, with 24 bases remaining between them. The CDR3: CASSLGPRRGIGEHTEAFF. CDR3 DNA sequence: TGTGCCAGCAGCTTAGGACCCCGTAGGGGGATAGGGGAGCACACTGAAGCTTTCTTT.

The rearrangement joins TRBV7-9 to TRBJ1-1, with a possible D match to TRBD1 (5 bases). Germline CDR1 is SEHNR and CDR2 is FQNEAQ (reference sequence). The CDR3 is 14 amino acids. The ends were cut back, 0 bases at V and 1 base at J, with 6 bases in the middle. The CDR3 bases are TGTGCCAGCAGCTTAGCGGGGGGGAACACTGAAGCTTTCTTT. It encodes CASSLAGGNTEAFF.

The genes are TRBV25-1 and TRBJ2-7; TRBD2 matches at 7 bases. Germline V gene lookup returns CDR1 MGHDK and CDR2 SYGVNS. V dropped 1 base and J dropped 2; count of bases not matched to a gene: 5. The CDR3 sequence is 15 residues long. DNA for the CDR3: TGTGCCAGCAGTGAATTTGAGGGAGGGCCCTACGAGCAGTACTTC. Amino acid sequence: CASSEFEGGPYEQYF.

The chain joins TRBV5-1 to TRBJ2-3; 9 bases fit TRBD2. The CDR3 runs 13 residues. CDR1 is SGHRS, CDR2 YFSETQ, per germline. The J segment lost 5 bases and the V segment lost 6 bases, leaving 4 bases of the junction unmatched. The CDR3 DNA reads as TGCGCCAGCAAGGTAGCGGGAGAAGATACGCAGTATTTT. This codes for CASKVAGEDTQYF. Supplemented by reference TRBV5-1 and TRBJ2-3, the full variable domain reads KAGVTQTPRYLIKTRGQQVTLSCSPISGHRSVSWYQQTPGQGLQFLFEYFSETQRNKGNFPGRFSGRQFSNSRSEMNVSTLELGDSALYLCASKVAGEDTQYFGPGTRLTVL.

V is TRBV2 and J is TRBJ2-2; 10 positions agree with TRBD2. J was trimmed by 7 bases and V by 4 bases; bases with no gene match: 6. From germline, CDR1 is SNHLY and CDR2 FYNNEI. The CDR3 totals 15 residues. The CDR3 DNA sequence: TGTGCCAGCAGTGTAGCGGGAGGTAGTGTCGGGGAGCTGTTTTTT. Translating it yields CASSVAGGSVGELFF.

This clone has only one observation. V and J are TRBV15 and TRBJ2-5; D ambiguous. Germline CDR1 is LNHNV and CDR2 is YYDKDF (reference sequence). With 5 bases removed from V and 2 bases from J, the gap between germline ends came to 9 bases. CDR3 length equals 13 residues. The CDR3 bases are TGTGCCACCAGCGGATCTAGACAAGAGACCCAGTACTTC. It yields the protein CATSGSRQETQYF.